Listed below are T cell receptor beta chains from one sample, sequenced in a study of blood T cell repertoires in COVID-19. The protocol was immunoSEQ multiplex PCR, while the TCRdb copy is restricted to in-frame clones and leaves out a portion. The data show about 260,000 clones, approximately 84% seen once. The sequencing input was peripheral blood. Receptors originate from a woman older than 75 with acute or convalescent COVID-19. Each CDR3 is given with its conserved first and last residue. A D gene is named only where the DNA matches it firmly. Part of the rows lack a size; the others show once, few, many or a class for expanded clones.

clone size,J gene,D gene,V gene,CDR3 DNA,CDR3 protein
-,TRBJ1-4,TRBD1,TRBV7-8,TGTGCCAGCAGCTTAGAGACAGGGCTTAATGAAAAACTGTTTTTT,CASSLETGLNEKLFF
-,TRBJ1-6,TRBD1,TRBV28,TGTGCCAGCAGTACGGACAGGGTCAATTCACCCCTCCACTTT,CASSTDRVNSPLHF
once,TRBJ2-3,TRBD2,TRBV6-2/TRBV6-3,TGTGCCAGCAGTCCCCTAGGCGGGAGGAGGGCTCTGGATACGCAGTATTTT,CASSPLGGRRALDTQYF
-,TRBJ1-2,-,TRBV27,TGTGCCAGCAGCACCTCCAGGGGATACAGATCTAACTATGGCTACACCTTC,CASSTSRGYRSNYGYTF
-,TRBJ2-7,TRBD1,TRBV5-6,TGTGCCAGCAGCTTAATCGGACAGGGGGCGCGAAGGACAGGGGAGCAGTACTTC,CASSLIGQGARRTGEQYF
-,TRBJ2-5,TRBD2,TRBV2,TGTGCCAGCAGTGATCGACTAGCGGGACAAGAGACCCAGTACTTC,CASSDRLAGQETQYF
-,TRBJ2-7,-,TRBV27,TGTGCCAGCAGTTTTCGGGAGTCCTACGAGCAGTACTTC,CASSFRESYEQYF
-,TRBJ2-7,-,TRBV9,TGTGCCAGCAGCCCCCCGGGACAAGTCTACGAGCAGTACTTC,CASSPPGQVYEQYF
once,TRBJ1-1,TRBD1,TRBV2,TGTGCCAGCAGCCGACAGGGCAGGGAAGCTTTCTTT,CASSRQGREAFF
-,TRBJ2-7,TRBD1,TRBV2,TGTGCCAGCAGTGAACAGGGGGTGTACGAGCAGTACTTC,CASSEQGVYEQYF
-,TRBJ2-1,-,TRBV3-1/TRBV3-2,TGTGCCAGCAGCCAAGCAGGGTATGGCAATGAGCAGTTCTTC,CASSQAGYGNEQFF
once,TRBJ1-2,-,TRBV9,TGTGCCAGCAGCGTAGGTATAACAGGATCCTGGGGCTACACCTTC,CASSVGITGSWGYTF
-,TRBJ1-2,TRBD1,TRBV7-9,TGTGCCAGCAGCAAATGGGTCCCGGGACAGGCGAGCTACACCTTC,CASSKWVPGQASYTF
-,TRBJ2-7,TRBD2,TRBV6-2/TRBV6-3,TGTGCCAGCAGTTACTCCAGCGGGGGGGTCCACGAGCAGTACTTC,CASSYSSGGVHEQYF
-,TRBJ2-1,TRBD2,TRBV5-1,TGCGCCAGCAGCGCGACTAGCGGACAACCCAATGAGCAGTTCTTC,CASSATSGQPNEQFF
-,TRBJ1-4,TRBD1,TRBV6-1,TGTGCCAGCAGTGAAGTGACAGGGGGGTTTTACAGCGGAAAACTGTTTTTT,CASSEVTGGFYSGKLFF
-,TRBJ1-1,TRBD1,TRBV28,TGTGCCAGCAGGCAAACAGGGGGCGCTTACACTGAAGCTTTCTTT,CASRQTGGAYTEAFF
-,TRBJ2-7,TRBD2,TRBV18,TGTGCCAGCTCCCCCTTTGCGGGGGGGCGAACATCCTACGAGCAGTACTTC,CASSPFAGGRTSYEQYF
-,TRBJ1-2,TRBD1,TRBV13,TGTGCCAGCAGCTCGCCGACAGGGGCGAGAGATGGCTACACCTTC,CASSSPTGARDGYTF
-,TRBJ2-2,TRBD2,TRBV7-9,TGTGCCAGCAGCTCGGTAGCGGGGGGGACCGGGGAGCTGTTTTTT,CASSSVAGGTGELFF
-,TRBJ1-1,-,TRBV12-3/TRBV12-4,TGTGCCAGCAGTTTAGAGTTTAGCACTGAAGCTTTCTTT,CASSLEFSTEAFF
-,TRBJ2-3,-,TRBV5-4,TGTGCCAGCAGCTTTAGGAGGGAAGGAGATACGCAGTATTTT,CASSFRREGDTQYF
-,TRBJ2-5,-,TRBV2,TGTGCCAGCAGCAAGACTGACAGTTTCCAAGAGACCCAGTACTTC,CASSKTDSFQETQYF
-,TRBJ2-3,-,TRBV7-2,TGTGCCAGCAGCTTTCGGGAGTTTGACACAGATACGCAGTATTTT,CASSFREFDTDTQYF
-,TRBJ2-7,-,TRBV21-1,TGTGCCAGCAGCAAAAGGCAGGGTTCTCCCGCGACAGGGGGGATCGAGCAGTACTTC,CASSKRQGSPATGGIEQYF
-,TRBJ2-3,TRBD1,TRBV30,TGTGCCTGGAGTTCCGGGACAGCCACAGATACGCAGTATTTT,CAWSSGTATDTQYF
-,TRBJ1-2,-,TRBV3-1/TRBV3-2,TGTGCCAGCAGCCCCCAGGGGCGCTGGGTTTACACCTTC,CASSPQGRWVYTF
-,TRBJ1-2,TRBD1,TRBV6-2/TRBV6-3,TGTGCCAGCAGTTCGACCTCAGGGGGCCGAATCCATGGCTACACCTTC,CASSSTSGGRIHGYTF
-,TRBJ2-1,-,TRBV9,TGTGCCAGCAGCTTCGGGGGGACATATGAGCAGTTCTTC,CASSFGGTYEQFF
once,TRBJ1-6,TRBD1,TRBV28,TGTGCCAGCACGAGACAGGGGCTTAATTCACCCCTCCACTTT,CASTRQGLNSPLHF
-,TRBJ2-7,TRBD2,TRBV6-1,TGTGCCAGCAGTGAAAGAGCGGGAGGGCCCTACGAGCAGTACTTC,CASSERAGGPYEQYF
-,TRBJ2-5,-,TRBV28,TGTGCCAGCAGTCCCTCTACAAAATCAGGGTCCCAGTACTTC,CASSPSTKSGSQYF
-,TRBJ1-4,TRBD1,TRBV5-1,TGCGCCAGCAGCACCGGGACAGGGAATGAAAAACTGTTTTTT,CASSTGTGNEKLFF
-,TRBJ2-7,-,TRBV25-1,TGTGCCAGCAGTGATCGACACCAGATCTACGAGCAGTACTTC,CASSDRHQIYEQYF
-,TRBJ2-1,-,TRBV20-1,TGCAGTGCTAGTCCCCTGTCGGGGGAGCAGTTCTTC,CSASPLSGEQFF
few,TRBJ1-2,-,TRBV6-4,TGTGCCAGCAGTGAGCACATGTGGTCCTATGGCTACACCTTC,CASSEHMWSYGYTF
-,TRBJ1-1,-,TRBV5-6,TGTGCCAGCAGCTTCGTCGTCAAACTCGTCCAAAGGGGGACTGAAGCTTTCTTT,CASSFVVKLVQRGTEAFF
-,TRBJ2-7,TRBD2,TRBV19,TGTGCCAGTAGTGAGACTAGCGGGGGGCAATACGAGCAGTACTTC,CASSETSGGQYEQYF
-,TRBJ2-1,TRBD2,TRBV7-7,TGTGCCAGCAGCTCCAGCGGGGGGGGCAATCTTGAGCAGTTCTTC,CASSSSGGGNLEQFF
-,TRBJ1-2,-,TRBV28,TGTGCCAGCAGGACTATCGATAGGGATATCGATGGCTACACCTTC,CASRTIDRDIDGYTF
-,TRBJ2-3,-,TRBV9,TGTGCCAGCAGCGTAGCCGCAGATACGCAGTATTTT,CASSVAADTQYF
-,TRBJ2-7,TRBD1,TRBV11-2,TGTGCCAGCAGCCCCGGGACAGGGATCGAGCAGTACTTC,CASSPGTGIEQYF
-,TRBJ2-5,TRBD1,TRBV2,TGTGCCAGCAAAGACAGGGGTCTTAAAGAGACCCAGTACTTC,CASKDRGLKETQYF
-,TRBJ2-1,-,TRBV5-1,TGCGCCAGCAGCACAACAACTAGTAATGAGCAGTTCTTC,CASSTTTSNEQFF
-,TRBJ2-2,TRBD2,TRBV5-1,TGCGCCAGCAGCTTGCAGCGGGGGGACACCGGGGAGCTGTTTTTT,CASSLQRGDTGELFF
once,TRBJ1-1,TRBD1,TRBV14,TGTGCCAGCAGCCAAGCTCTCCCAGGGGGCAGTGAAGCTTTCTTT,CASSQALPGGSEAFF
-,TRBJ2-3,TRBD1,TRBV10-1,TGCGCCAGAAAAAGGGTTGAGTTTTTTAGACAGGGGTGTGCAGATACGCAGTATTTT,CARKRVEFFRQGCADTQYF
-,TRBJ2-7,-,TRBV28,TGTGCCAGCAGTTTACGGGGATTCGAGCAGTACTTC,CASSLRGFEQYF
few,TRBJ1-6,-,TRBV5-6,TGTGCCAGCAGCTTGGATGGCTTTCGGGATTCACCCCTCCACTTT,CASSLDGFRDSPLHF
many,TRBJ2-6,TRBD1,TRBV10-3,TGTGCCATCAGGGGGGACAGGTCTGGGGCCAACGTCCTGACTTTC,CAIRGDRSGANVLTF
-,TRBJ2-7,-,TRBV12-3/TRBV12-4,TGTGCCAGCAGTCAGGGCGTCGGCGAGCAGTACTTC,CASSQGVGEQYF
once,TRBJ2-1,-,TRBV7-2,TGTGCCAGCAGCGCTCGCGCGGGGGCTTACAATGAGCAGTTCTTC,CASSARAGAYNEQFF
-,TRBJ2-1,-,TRBV4-2,TGTGCCAGCAGCCAAGATTGGGAGCTACGGGAGCAGTTCTTC,CASSQDWELREQFF
-,TRBJ2-5,-,TRBV6-2/TRBV6-3,TGTGCCAGCAGCTGGACAGCCCTAAGGGAGACCCAGTACTTC,CASSWTALRETQYF
-,TRBJ1-5,-,TRBV19,TGTGCCAGTAGTATAGATCGGGAGGGACCCCAGCATTTT,CASSIDREGPQHF